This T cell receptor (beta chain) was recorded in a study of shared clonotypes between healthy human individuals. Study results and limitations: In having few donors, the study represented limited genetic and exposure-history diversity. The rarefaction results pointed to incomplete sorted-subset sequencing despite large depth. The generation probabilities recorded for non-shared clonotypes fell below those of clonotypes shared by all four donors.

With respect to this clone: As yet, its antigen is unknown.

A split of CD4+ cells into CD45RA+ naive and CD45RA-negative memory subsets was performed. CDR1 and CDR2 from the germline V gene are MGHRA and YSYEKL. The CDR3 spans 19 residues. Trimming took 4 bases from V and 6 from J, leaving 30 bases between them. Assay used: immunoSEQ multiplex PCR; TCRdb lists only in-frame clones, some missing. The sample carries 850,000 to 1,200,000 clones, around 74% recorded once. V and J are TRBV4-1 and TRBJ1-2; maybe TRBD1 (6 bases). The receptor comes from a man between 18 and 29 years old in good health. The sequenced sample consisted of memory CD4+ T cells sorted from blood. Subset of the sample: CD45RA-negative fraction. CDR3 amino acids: CASSLIPSLQGPGRNGYTF. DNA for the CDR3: TGCGCCAGCAGCCTAATCCCTTCCCTTCAGGGGCCGGGAAGAAATGGCTACACCTTC.